The 19 T cell receptor beta chains given below trace back to one sample, sequenced in a study of T cell responses to AZD1222 COVID-19 vaccine. Profiling relied on immunoSEQ multiplex PCR, and the TCRdb table lists in-frame clones only, not all of them. The sample records approximately 150,000 clones, approximately 86% being singletons. The input for sequencing was peripheral blood, taken 28 days after the second dose of the MenACWY control vaccine. Every receptor here comes from an adult who received the MenACWY meningococcal vaccine as a control.

This clone was picked up a small number of times. CDR3 amino acids: CASGDSPLHF. Written as DNA, the CDR3 is TGTGCCAGCGGGGATTCACCCCTCCACTTT. The chain combines TRBV28 with TRBJ1-6, with D unclear. The germline V and J ends were trimmed by 8 bases and 8 bases, with 4 bases remaining between them. The CDR3 contains 10 residues. Germline assignment: CDR1 MDHEN and CDR2 SYDVKM. The full variable domain, its missing parts supplied by reference TRBV28 and TRBJ1-6, is DVKVTQSSRYLVKRTGEKVFLECVQDMDHENMFWYRQDPGLGLRLIYFSYDVKMKEKGDIPEGYSVSREKKERFSLILESASTNQTSMYLCASGDSPLHFGNGTRLTVT.

V and J are TRBV6-5 and TRBJ1-1, with TRBD1 identical over 9 bases. The germline V gene has CDR1 MNHEY and CDR2 SVGAGI. J lost 7 bases, V lost 6 bases, and 6 bases had no gene match. CDR3 length equals 13 residues. The CDR3 sequence is CASRTGGRGEAFF. In nucleotides, the CDR3 is TGTGCCAGCAGGACAGGGGGAAGGGGTGAAGCTTTCTTT.

This chain uses TRBV9 with TRBJ1-2; D uncertain. The CDR3 is made up of 13 amino acids. Germline CDR1 SGDLS, CDR2 YYNGEE. V dropped 0 bases and J dropped 6 bases, with 9 bases sitting between them. The CDR3 loop reads CASSVDRPHGYTF. The CDR3, as DNA: TGTGCCAGCAGCGTAGATCGGCCTCATGGCTACACCTTC.

The rearrangement uses TRBV27 and TRBJ1-6, with D unresolved. Per the germline V gene, CDR1 is MNHEY and CDR2 is SMNVEV (reference sequence). V lost 2 bases and J 3 bases, leaving 5 bases between the germline ends. The CDR3 covers 14 residues. CDR3 protein: CASSLLDYNSPLHF. DNA for the CDR3: TGTGCCAGCAGTTTACTAGACTATAATTCACCCCTCCACTTT.

The J gene is TRBJ1-1, the V gene TRBV14, with D hard to call. Germline CDR1 reads SGHDN; CDR2 reads FVKESK. The CDR3 spans 15 residues. V lost 4 bases, J lost 0 bases, and 12 bases lay in between. CDR3 coding DNA: TGTGCCAGCAGCCCCATAGGAGGGCTGAACACTGAAGCTTTCTTT. Its translation: CASSPIGGLNTEAFF.

The rearrangement links TRBV2 to TRBJ1-6; no clear D gene. Germline V gene data show CDR1 as SNHLY and CDR2 as FYNNEI. The V end lost 2 bases, the J end lost 5 bases, and 13 bases lay between the germline ends. The CDR3 has 16 amino acids. The CDR3 spells CASSELSGGDNSPLHF. The CDR3, as DNA: TGTGCCAGCAGTGAACTTTCGGGAGGTGATAATTCACCCCTCCACTTT.

The chain combines TRBV2 with TRBJ2-1, with TRBD2 matching over 11 bases. The CDR3 length is 14 residues. V shed 3 bases and J 10 bases; nucleotides not matched to a gene: 5. Germline V gene lookup returns CDR1 SNHLY and CDR2 FYNNEI. The CDR3: CASSETSGVREQFF. The CDR3 bases are TGTGCCAGCAGTGAGACTAGCGGGGTTCGAGAGCAGTTCTTC.

The rearrangement uses TRBV10-3 and TRBJ1-6, with D maybe TRBD1 (5 bases). V was pared by 6 bases and J by 7 bases, with 10 bases between. Germline CDR1 ENHRY, CDR2 SYGVKD. There are 13 residues in the CDR3. The CDR3 coding sequence is TGTGCCATCAGCTCCGGGGCCAATTCACCCCTCCACTTT. Residues: CAISSGANSPLHF.

The chain links TRBV6-2 or TRBV6-3 to TRBJ1-1, with D uncertain. Germline lookup yields CDR1 MNHEY and CDR2 SVGEGT. With 4 bases removed from V and 7 bases from J, the gap between germline ends came to 10 bases. There are 12 residues in the CDR3. The CDR3 sequence is CASSSLWSEAFF. The CDR3 DNA reads as TGTGCCAGCAGTTCCCTTTGGAGTGAAGCTTTCTTT.

The chain carries TRBV29-1 and TRBJ2-3; 7 bases are a match to TRBD1. Germline loops: CDR1 SQVTM, CDR2 ANQGSEA. The V and J ends lost 6 bases and 6 bases, in that order; junction bases with no gene match: 12. The CDR3 sequence is 14 residues long. CDR3: CSVLDDRVGDTQYF. DNA of the CDR3: TGCAGCGTCCTAGATGACAGGGTAGGGGATACGCAGTATTTT.

The genes are TRBV5-1 and TRBJ2-3; D call uncertain. The CDR3 contains 15 residues. The ends were cut back, 7 bases at V and 3 bases at J, with 18 bases in the middle. CDR1 is SGHRS, CDR2 YFSETQ, per germline. The CDR3 reads CASRRNSGGTDTQYF. The DNA for the CDR3 is TGCGCCAGCCGCAGGAATTCAGGCGGTACAGATACGCAGTATTTT.

The chain links TRBV7-2 to TRBJ1-6; D is undetermined. Between the trimmed V and J ends, which lost 6 bases and 13 bases, there was a span of 16 bases. CDR1 is SGHTA, CDR2 FQGNSA, per germline. The CDR3 is made up of 13 amino acids. CDR3 DNA sequence: TGTGCCAGCAGTTTGACCGTGGAGGTTCCCCTCCACTTT. It is translated as CASSLTVEVPLHF.

This chain uses TRBV11-2 with TRBJ2-1; unclear D gene. CDR3 size: 13 residues. Deletions cut 2 bases from V and 9 bases from J, with 11 bases between. Per germline, CDR1 SGHAT and CDR2 FQNNGV. In DNA form, the CDR3 reads TGTGCCAGCAGCTTACCAGAGCAGACTGAGCAGTTCTTC. Its translation is CASSLPEQTEQFF.

The CDR3 loop reads CASSLGGWGDQPQHF. The CDR3 DNA follows: TGTGCCAGCAGTTTAGGGGGTTGGGGTGATCAGCCCCAGCATTTT. The V call is TRBV27, the J call TRBJ1-5; D may be TRBD1 (5 bases). Germline assignment: CDR1 MNHEY and CDR2 SMNVEV (reference sequence). CDR3 length: 15 amino acids. Trimming removed 2 bases at V and 5 bases at J, with 13 bases between.

The rearrangement links TRBV29-1 to TRBJ2-3, with 7 bases matching TRBD1. The germline V gene has CDR1 SQVTM and CDR2 ANQGSEA. The CDR3 length is 12 residues. With V trimmed by 6 bases and J by 3 bases, 3 bases remained unmatched. CDR3 coding DNA: TGCAGCGTGAGGGGGCAGACAGATACGCAGTATTTT. Encoded protein: CSVRGQTDTQYF.

V and J are TRBV9 and TRBJ2-5; D is perhaps TRBD2 (5 bases). The CDR3 runs to 15 residues. CDR1 and CDR2 (germline): SGDLS, YYNGEE. The V and J ends lost 4 bases and 2 bases respectively, with 15 bases between them. CDR3 sequence: CASSPQIERQETQYF. The CDR3 DNA reads TGTGCCAGCAGCCCCCAGATTGAGCGGCAAGAGACCCAGTACTTC.

This sequence joins TRBV11-2 and TRBJ1-1; D is undetermined. V lost 5 bases and J 8 bases, leaving 18 bases between the germline ends. Germline V gene lookup returns CDR1 SGHAT and CDR2 FQNNGV. This CDR3 spans 14 amino acids. CDR3: CASSLGLPRAEAFF. CDR3 nucleotides: TGTGCCAGCAGCCTTGGGCTCCCTAGGGCCGAAGCTTTCTTT.

CDR3 protein: CASSPREVGNSYNSPLHF. The CDR3 DNA reads TGTGCCAGCAGCCCCCGGGAGGTAGGGAACTCCTATAATTCACCCCTCCACTTT. The V gene is TRBV9, the J gene TRBJ1-6; D gene unclear. This CDR3 contains 18 residues. Trimming left V 4 bases short and J 0 bases short, with 17 bases between. Germline CDR1 SGDLS, CDR2 YYNGEE.

The rearrangement links TRBV20-1 to TRBJ2-7; D ambiguous. CDR3 length equals 10 residues. Trimming took 3 bases from V and 5 from J, leaving 5 bases between them. Germline V gene sequence: CDR1 DFQATT, CDR2 SNEGSKA (reference sequence). The CDR3 region is CSASIHEQYF. The CDR3, as DNA: TGCAGTGCTAGTATCCACGAGCAGTACTTC.